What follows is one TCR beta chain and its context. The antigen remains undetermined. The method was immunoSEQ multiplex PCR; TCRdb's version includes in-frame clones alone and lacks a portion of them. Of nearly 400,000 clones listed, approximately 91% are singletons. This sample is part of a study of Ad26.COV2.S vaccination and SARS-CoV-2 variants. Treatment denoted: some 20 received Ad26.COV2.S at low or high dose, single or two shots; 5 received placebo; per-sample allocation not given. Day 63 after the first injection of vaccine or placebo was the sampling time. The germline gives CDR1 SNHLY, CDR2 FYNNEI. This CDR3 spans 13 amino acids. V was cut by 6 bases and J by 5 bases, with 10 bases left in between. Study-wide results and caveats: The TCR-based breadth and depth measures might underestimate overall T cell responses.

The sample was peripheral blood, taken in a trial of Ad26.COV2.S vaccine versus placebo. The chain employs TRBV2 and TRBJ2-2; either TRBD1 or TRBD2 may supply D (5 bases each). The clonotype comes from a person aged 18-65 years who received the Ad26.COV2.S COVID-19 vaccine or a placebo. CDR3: CASRGVRTGELFF. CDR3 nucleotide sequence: TGTGCCAGCAGGGGGGTCCGGACCGGGGAGCTGTTTTTT.